This entry features one TCR beta chain sequence. This specimen belongs to a study of blood T cell repertoires in COVID-19. Study-wide context: COVID-19 samples collected from the United States, Italy and Spain covered acute and convalescent phases.

V lost 7 bases and J 6 bases, leaving 12 bases between the germline ends. CDR1 is MNHEY and CDR2 is SMNVEV in the germline V gene (reference sequence). This CDR3 is 12 amino acids long. As originally analysed: Cell counts per sample came from amplifying reference gene primers. Some clones are missing from TCRdb's copy, which holds only in-frame ones; the method was immunoSEQ multiplex PCR. V and J calls and clone size are those listed in that table; D and trimming were worked out from the DNA. The profile shows 250,000 or so clones, 90% of them singletons. The clonotype was recovered from a woman aged 55 to 70 with COVID-19, enrolled during active disease. Sequencing was done on a sample of peripheral blood. The V and J genes are TRBV27 and TRBJ1-2; possibly TRBD1 for D (6 bases). The DNA of the CDR3 is TGTGCCAGCAAAAGCAGGGGTGATGGCTACACCTTC. Its translation is CASKSRGDGYTF.